This entry is about one T cell receptor (beta chain). Its matching antigen is unknown. Assay used: immunoSEQ multiplex PCR; TCRdb lists only in-frame clones, some missing. The table includes approximately 100,000 clones, about 85% detected once. The data were taken from a study of OX40 agonist ivuxolimab in advanced cancers. For the study at large: Enrolled patients in dose escalation had cancers that were hepatocellular carcinoma, melanoma, renal cell or head and neck cancer. The eligibility criteria allowed prior anti-PD-1, anti-PD-L1 or anti-CTLA-4 therapy, and around 40% had some. General study results and limits: Antigen specificity remained undetermined for the expanded peripheral T cells.

The CDR3 has 15 amino acids. The germline CDR1 and CDR2 sequences are KGHSH and LQKENI. Trimming took 2 bases from V and 1 from J, leaving 11 bases between them. The sample here was CD4+ or CD8+ T cells sorted from blood, taken in a trial of the OX40 agonist ivuxolimab. The V call is TRBV18, the J call TRBJ2-5, with D unclear. The clonotype was recovered from an adult with an advanced solid tumor such as melanoma, head and neck, liver or kidney cancer. In DNA form, the CDR3 reads TGTGCCAGCTCACCAGTCGCAGGCGTCCAAGAGACCCAGTACTTC. It translates to CASSPVAGVQETQYF.